This TCR beta chain was sequenced during a study of blood T cell repertoires in COVID-19. This clone was counted a few times. This CDR3 has 13 residues. V lost 5 bases and J lost 8, with 12 bases in between. The protocol was immunoSEQ multiplex PCR, while the TCRdb copy is restricted to in-frame clones and leaves out a portion. The data contain about 130,000 clones, 75% to 90% of them singletons. The sample taken for sequencing was PBMCs or T cells enriched from blood (not recorded which). The sequence was obtained from a man younger than 45 who had recovered from COVID-19. V gene TRBV12-3 or TRBV12-4 combines with J gene TRBJ1-4; no clear D gene. The chain's CDR3 is CASSLNDQEKLFF. The CDR3 coding sequence is TGTGCCAGCAGTCTGAACGATCAGGAAAAACTGTTTTTT.